This T cell receptor (beta chain) came from a study of control samples from healthy donors and cancer patients. CDR1 and CDR2 (germline): MNHNY, SVGAGI (reference sequence). V lost 5 bases and J lost 4, with 19 bases in between. The CDR3 loop spans 16 amino acids. Profiling relied on immunoSEQ multiplex PCR, and the TCRdb table lists in-frame clones only, not all of them. The sample yields about 140,000 clones, approximately 94% seen once. This TCR derives from a man between 40 and 49 years old in good health. The specimen was blood. The chain carries TRBV6-6 and TRBJ2-3; D is unresolved. This CDR3 is CASSGRLESGADTQYF. CDR3 DNA sequence: TGTGCCAGCAGTGGGCGACTGGAAAGTGGGGCAGATACGCAGTATTTT.